Presented here are 5 T cell receptor beta chains from one specimen sequenced in a study of cytomegalovirus exposure and HLA in healthy donors (dated by TCRdb to 2016 to 2017). Libraries were built with the immunoSEQ multiplex PCR assay. For the multiplex PCR, a mixture combining 60 forward primers for TCR Vbeta segments and 13 reverse primers for TCR Jbeta segments was used. As stored in TCRdb, this immuneACCESS dataset retains in-frame rearrangements with V and J assigned. A fraction of the clones does not appear; measured against another copy, unresolved V genes explain less than half of the discrepancy, and the remainder lacks a known reason. This sample lists 100,000 or so clones; 65% to 75% were detected once. Together, the top ten hold around 5% of the sample. Sequenced input: PBMCs. The receptors stem from a woman aged 18 to 35 in good health and CMV-seropositive.

The DNA of the CDR3 is TGTGCCAGCAGCCAAGATGGGCGGGAGTTCTCCTACGAGCAGTACTTC. This sequence encodes CASSQDGREFSYEQYF. V usage is TRBV14 and J usage is TRBJ2-7; TRBD2 aligns across 7 bases. CDR3 size: 16 residues. V gave up 0 bases and J gave up 0 bases; unmatched junction bases: 5. Looked up from germline, CDR1 is SGHDN and CDR2 is FVKESK.

The rearrangement links TRBV21-1 to TRBJ2-7; the table's D call TRBD2 went unverified against the DNA. TRBV21-1 is marked as a pseudogene. The CDR3 covers 16 residues. Here the CDR3 DNA reads TGTGCCAGCAGCTCCACCAGTAGCGCCGGGTCGGAAGAGCAGTACTTC. It codes for CASSSTSSAGSEEQYF.

The chain is built from TRBV5-5 and TRBJ1-1; D is undetermined. Germline lookup yields CDR1 SGHKS and CDR2 YYEKEE (reference sequence). CDR3 length: 16 amino acids. With 0 bases removed from V and 6 bases from J, the gap between germline ends came to 18 bases. Here the CDR3 reads CASSLVGRRIFAEAFF. In DNA, the CDR3 is TGTGCCAGCAGCTTGGTAGGGAGGAGGATATTCGCTGAAGCTTTCTTT.

V usage is TRBV5-6 and J usage is TRBJ1-5, with no clear D. The germline V and J ends were trimmed by 0 bases and 7 bases, with 8 bases remaining between them. CDR3 length: 13 residues. The germline gives CDR1 SGHDT, CDR2 YYEEEE. CDR3 nucleotide sequence: TGTGCCAGCAGCTTGGGCTACAGCCAGCCCCAGCATTTT. This gives the protein CASSLGYSQPQHF.

The gene calls are TRBV6-5 and TRBJ2-2; D is unresolved. Germline V gene data show CDR1 as MNHEY and CDR2 as SVGAGI. The V end was cut by 2 bases, the J end by 6 bases, with 7 bases between. This CDR3 has 13 residues. The CDR3 protein is CASSYPYPGELFF. CDR3 nucleotides: TGTGCCAGCAGTTACCCCTACCCCGGGGAGCTGTTTTTT.